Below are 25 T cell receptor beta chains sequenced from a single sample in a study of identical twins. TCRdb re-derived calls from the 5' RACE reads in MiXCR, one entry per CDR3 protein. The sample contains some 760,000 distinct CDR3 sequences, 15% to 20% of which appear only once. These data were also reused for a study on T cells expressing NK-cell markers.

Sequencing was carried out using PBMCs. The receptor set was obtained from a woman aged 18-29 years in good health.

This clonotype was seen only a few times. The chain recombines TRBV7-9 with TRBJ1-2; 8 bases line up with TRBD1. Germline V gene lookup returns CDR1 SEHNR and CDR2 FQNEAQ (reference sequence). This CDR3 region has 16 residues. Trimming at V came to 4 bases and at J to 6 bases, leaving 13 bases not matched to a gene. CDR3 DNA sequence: TGTGCCAGCAGCTCCAGACAGGGGCCCACTTCTAATGGCTACACCTTC. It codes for CASSSRQGPTSNGYTF.

For the CDR3, the DNA is TGTGCCAGCAGCTTAGTTCGGGGTAACACCGGGGAGCTGTTTTTT. Amino acids: CASSLVRGNTGELFF. This rearrangement joins TRBV11-2 to TRBJ2-2; tentatively, D is TRBD2 (5 bases). The V gene's germline CDR1 is SGHAT and CDR2 FQNNGV. Deletions cut 1 base from V and 2 bases from J, with 8 bases between. The length of the CDR3 is 15 residues.

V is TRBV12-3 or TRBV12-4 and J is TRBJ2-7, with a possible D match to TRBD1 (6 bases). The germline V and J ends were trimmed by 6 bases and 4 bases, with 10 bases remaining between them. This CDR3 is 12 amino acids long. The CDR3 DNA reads TGTGCCAGCAGAACACAGGGTTACGAGCAGTACTTC. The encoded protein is CASRTQGYEQYF.

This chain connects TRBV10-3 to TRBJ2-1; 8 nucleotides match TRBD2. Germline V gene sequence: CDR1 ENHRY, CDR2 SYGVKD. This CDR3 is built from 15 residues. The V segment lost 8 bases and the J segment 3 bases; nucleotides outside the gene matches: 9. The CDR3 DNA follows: TGTGCCATCCTCCCGGGAGCGGGAGACTACAATGAGCAGTTCTTC. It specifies CAILPGAGDYNEQFF.

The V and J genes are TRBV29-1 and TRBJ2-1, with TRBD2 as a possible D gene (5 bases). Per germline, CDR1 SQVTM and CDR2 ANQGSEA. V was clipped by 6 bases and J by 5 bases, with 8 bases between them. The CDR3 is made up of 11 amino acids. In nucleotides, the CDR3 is TGCAGCGTGGAGGTCCACAATGAGCAGTTCTTC. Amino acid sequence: CSVEVHNEQFF.

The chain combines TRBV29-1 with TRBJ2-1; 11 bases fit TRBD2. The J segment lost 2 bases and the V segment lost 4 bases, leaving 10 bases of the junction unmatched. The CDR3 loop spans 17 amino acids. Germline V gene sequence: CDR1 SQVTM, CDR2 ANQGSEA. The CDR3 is CSVALRASGGTYNEQFF. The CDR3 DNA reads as TGCAGCGTTGCGCTCAGGGCTAGCGGGGGGACCTACAATGAGCAGTTCTTC.

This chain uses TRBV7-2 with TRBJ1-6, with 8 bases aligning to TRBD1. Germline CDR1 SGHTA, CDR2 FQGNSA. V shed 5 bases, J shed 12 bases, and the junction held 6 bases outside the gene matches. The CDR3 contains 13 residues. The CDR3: CASSVDRVQPLHF. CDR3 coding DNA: TGTGCCAGCAGCGTGGACAGGGTTCAACCCCTCCACTTT.

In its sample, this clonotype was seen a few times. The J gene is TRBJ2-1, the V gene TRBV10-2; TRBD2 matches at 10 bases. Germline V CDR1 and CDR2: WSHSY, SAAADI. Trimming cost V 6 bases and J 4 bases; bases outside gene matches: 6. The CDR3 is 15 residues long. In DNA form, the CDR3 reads TGCGCCAGCAGACCTAGCGGGAGTTGGTACAATGAGCAGTTCTTC. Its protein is CASRPSGSWYNEQFF.

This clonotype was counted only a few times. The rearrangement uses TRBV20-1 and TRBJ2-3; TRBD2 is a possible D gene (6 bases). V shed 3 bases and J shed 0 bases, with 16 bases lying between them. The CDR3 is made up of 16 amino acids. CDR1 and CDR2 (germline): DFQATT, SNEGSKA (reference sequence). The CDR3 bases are TGCAGTGCTAGGACCCCCAGCGGGCTAAGCACAGATACGCAGTATTTT. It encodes CSARTPSGLSTDTQYF.

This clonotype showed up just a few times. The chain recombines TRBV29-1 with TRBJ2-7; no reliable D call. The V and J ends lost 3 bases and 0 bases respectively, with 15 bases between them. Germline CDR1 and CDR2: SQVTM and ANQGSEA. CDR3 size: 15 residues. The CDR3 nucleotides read TGCAGCGTTGAGGGCTCGACAAGGAGCTCCTACGAGCAGTACTTC. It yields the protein CSVEGSTRSSYEQYF.

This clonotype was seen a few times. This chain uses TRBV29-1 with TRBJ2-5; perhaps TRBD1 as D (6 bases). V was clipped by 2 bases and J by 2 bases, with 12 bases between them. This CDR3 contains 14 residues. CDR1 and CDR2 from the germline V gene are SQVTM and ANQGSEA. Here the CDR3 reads CSVEFWDKQETQYF. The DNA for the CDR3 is TGCAGCGTTGAATTTTGGGACAAACAAGAGACCCAGTACTTC.

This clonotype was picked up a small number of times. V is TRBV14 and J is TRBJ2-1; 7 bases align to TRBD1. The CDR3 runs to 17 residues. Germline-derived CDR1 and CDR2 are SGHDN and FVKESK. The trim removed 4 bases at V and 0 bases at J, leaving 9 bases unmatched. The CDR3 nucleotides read TGTGCCAGCAGCCCAGGAAGAAGGGACAGCTCCTACAATGAGCAGTTCTTC. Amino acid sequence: CASSPGRRDSSYNEQFF. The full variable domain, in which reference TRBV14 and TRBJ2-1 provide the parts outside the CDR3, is EAGVTQFPSHSVIEKGQTVTLRCDPISGHDNLYWYRRVMGKEIKFLLHFVKESKQDESGMPNNRFLAERTGGTYSTLKVQPAELEDSGVYFCASSPGRRDSSYNEQFFGPGTRLTVL.

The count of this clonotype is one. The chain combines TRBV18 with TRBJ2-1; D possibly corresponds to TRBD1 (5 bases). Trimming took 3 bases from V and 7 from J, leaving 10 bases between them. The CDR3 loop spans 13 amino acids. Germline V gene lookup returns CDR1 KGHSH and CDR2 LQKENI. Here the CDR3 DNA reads TGTGCCAGCTCACCTTCAGGGTGGAATGAGCAGTTCTTC. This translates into CASSPSGWNEQFF. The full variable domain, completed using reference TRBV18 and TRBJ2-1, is NAGVMQNPRHLVRRRGQEARLRCSPMKGHSHVYWYRQLPEEGLKFMVYLQKENIIDESGMPKERFSAEFPKEGPSILRIQQVVRGDSAAYFCASSPSGWNEQFFGPGTRLTVL.

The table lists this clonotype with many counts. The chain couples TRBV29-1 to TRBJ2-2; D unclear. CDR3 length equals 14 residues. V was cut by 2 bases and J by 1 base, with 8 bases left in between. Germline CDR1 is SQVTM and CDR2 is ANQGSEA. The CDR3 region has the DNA TGCAGCGTTGAACTAAAGTGGAACACCGGGGAGCTGTTTTTT. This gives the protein CSVELKWNTGELFF.

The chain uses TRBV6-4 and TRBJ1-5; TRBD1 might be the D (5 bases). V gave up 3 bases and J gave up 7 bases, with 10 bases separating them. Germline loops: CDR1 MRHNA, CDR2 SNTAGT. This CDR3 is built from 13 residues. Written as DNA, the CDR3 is TGTGCCAGCAGTGATGGTGGGGGGCAGCCCCAGCATTTT. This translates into CASSDGGGQPQHF.

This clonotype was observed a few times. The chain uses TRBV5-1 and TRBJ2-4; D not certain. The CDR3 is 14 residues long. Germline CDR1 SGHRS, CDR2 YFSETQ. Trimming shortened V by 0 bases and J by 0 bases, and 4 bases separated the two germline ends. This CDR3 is CASSLESAKNIQYF. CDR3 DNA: TGCGCCAGCAGCTTGGAGTCAGCCAAAAACATTCAGTACTTC.

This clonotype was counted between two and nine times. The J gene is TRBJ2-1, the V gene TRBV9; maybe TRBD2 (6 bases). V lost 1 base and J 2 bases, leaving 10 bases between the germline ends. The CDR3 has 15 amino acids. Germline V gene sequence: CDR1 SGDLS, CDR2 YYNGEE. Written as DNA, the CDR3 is TGTGCCAGCAGCGTAACTCCTAGCGCCTACAATGAGCAGTTCTTC. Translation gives CASSVTPSAYNEQFF.

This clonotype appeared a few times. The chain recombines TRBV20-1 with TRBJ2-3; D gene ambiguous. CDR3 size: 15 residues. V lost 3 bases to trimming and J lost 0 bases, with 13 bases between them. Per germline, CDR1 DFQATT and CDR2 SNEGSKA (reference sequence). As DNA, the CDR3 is TGCAGTGCTAGCGCCATCCGAACTAGCACAGATACGCAGTATTTT. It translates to CSASAIRTSTDTQYF.

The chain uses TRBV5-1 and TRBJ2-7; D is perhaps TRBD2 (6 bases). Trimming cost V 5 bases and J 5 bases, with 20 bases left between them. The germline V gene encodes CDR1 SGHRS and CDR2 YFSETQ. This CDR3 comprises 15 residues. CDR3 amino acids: CASRIGGSVANEQYF. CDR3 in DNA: TGCGCCAGCAGGATCGGGGGTAGCGTGGCGAACGAGCAGTACTTC. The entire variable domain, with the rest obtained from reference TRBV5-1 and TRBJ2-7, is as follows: KAGVTQTPRYLIKTRGQQVTLSCSPISGHRSVSWYQQTPGQGLQFLFEYFSETQRNKGNFPGRFSGRQFSNSRSEMNVSTLELGDSALYLCASRIGGSVANEQYFGPGTRLTVT.

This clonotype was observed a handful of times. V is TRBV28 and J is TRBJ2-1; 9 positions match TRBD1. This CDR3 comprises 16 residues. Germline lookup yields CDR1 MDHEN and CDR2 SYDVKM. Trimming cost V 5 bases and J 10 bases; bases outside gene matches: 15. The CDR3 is CASSRFLGQGRREQFF. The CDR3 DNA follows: TGTGCCAGCAGTCGGTTTTTGGGACAGGGACGTAGGGAGCAGTTCTTC.

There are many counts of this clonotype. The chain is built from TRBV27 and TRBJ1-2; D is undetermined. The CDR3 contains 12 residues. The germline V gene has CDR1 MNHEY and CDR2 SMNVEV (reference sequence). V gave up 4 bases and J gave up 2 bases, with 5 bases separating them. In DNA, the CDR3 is TGTGCCAGCAGTTCCCTCAACTATGGCTACACCTTC. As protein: CASSSLNYGYTF.

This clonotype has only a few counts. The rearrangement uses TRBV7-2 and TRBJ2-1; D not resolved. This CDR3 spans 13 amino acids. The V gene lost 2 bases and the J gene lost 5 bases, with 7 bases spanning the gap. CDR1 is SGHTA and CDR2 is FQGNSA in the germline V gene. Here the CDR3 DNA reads TGTGCCAGCAGCTTAAACGTAAACAATGAGCAGTTCTTC. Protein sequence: CASSLNVNNEQFF.

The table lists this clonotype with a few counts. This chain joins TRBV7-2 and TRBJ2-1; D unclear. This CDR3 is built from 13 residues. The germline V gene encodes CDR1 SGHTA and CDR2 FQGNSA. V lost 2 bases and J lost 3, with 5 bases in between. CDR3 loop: CASSLLIYNEQFF. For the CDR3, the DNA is TGTGCCAGCAGCTTATTGATCTACAATGAGCAGTTCTTC.

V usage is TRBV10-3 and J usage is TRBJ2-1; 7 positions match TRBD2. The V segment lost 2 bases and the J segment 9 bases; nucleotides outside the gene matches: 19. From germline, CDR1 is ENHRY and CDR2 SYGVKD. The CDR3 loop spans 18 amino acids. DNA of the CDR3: TGTGCCATCAGTGAGCGGGAGGCGGGAGAATTTTCTCATAGTGAGCAGTTCTTC. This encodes CAISEREAGEFSHSEQFF.

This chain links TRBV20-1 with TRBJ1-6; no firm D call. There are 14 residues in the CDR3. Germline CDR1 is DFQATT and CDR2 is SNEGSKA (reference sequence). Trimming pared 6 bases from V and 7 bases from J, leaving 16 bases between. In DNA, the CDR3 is TGCAGTGCAGATTTCCCGGGTTACAATTCACCCCTCCACTTT. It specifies CSADFPGYNSPLHF.